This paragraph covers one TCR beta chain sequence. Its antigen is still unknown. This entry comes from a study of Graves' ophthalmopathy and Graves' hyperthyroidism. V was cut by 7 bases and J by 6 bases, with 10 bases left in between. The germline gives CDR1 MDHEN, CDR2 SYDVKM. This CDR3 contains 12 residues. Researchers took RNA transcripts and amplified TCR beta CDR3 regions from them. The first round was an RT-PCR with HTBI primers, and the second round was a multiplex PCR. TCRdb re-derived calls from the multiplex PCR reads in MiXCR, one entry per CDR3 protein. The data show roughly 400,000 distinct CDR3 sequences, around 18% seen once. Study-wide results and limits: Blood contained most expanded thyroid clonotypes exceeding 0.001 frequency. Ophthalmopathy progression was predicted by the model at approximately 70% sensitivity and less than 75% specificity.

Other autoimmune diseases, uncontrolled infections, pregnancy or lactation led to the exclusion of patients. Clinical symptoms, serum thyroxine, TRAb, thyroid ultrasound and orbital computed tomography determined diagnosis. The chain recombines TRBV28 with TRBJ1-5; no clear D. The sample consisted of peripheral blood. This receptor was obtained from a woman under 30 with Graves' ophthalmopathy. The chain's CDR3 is CASTLGFQPQHF. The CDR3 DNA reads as TGTGCCAGCACCCTAGGGTTTCAGCCCCAGCATTTT.